Below are 15 T cell receptor beta chains sequenced from a single sample in a study of OX40 agonist ivuxolimab in advanced cancers. Sequencing used immunoSEQ multiplex PCR; TCRdb keeps in-frame clones, though not all of them. The sample consists of roughly 95,000 clones, about nine tenths of them appearing once. The sequencing used CD4+ or CD8+ T cells sorted from blood, collected in a trial of the OX40 agonist ivuxolimab. These receptor sequences come from an adult with an advanced solid tumor such as melanoma, head and neck, liver or kidney cancer.

The chain has TRBV30 and TRBJ2-1; D is possibly TRBD2 (5 bases). Germline lookup yields CDR1 GTSNPN and CDR2 SVGIG (reference sequence). The CDR3 has 14 amino acids. Trimming pared 4 bases from V and 7 bases from J, leaving 17 bases between. The CDR3 bases are TGTGCCTGGAACCCTTTCGGAGGAAGGAATGAGCAGTTCTTC. Translating gives CAWNPFGGRNEQFF.

This clone was recorded a few times. The genes are TRBV7-8 and TRBJ2-6, with TRBD2 identical over 7 bases. The CDR3 covers 18 residues. J lost 0 bases, V lost 3 bases, and 8 bases had no gene match. Germline assignment: CDR1 SGHVS and CDR2 FQNEAQ. Written as DNA, the CDR3 is TGTGCCAGCAGCTTCCGATCGGGGAGGGGCTCTGGGGCCAACGTCCTGACTTTC. As protein: CASSFRSGRGSGANVLTF.

The chain carries TRBV5-1 and TRBJ2-3, with D possibly being TRBD2 (6 bases). The CDR3 extends over 14 amino acids. Looked up from germline, CDR1 is SGHRS and CDR2 is YFSETQ. Trimming pared 0 bases from V and 9 bases from J, leaving 14 bases between. CDR3 residues: CASSLAGAGETQYF. CDR3 DNA sequence: TGCGCCAGCAGCTTGGCGGGAGCCGGGGAAACGCAGTATTTT.

The V call is TRBV19, the J call TRBJ1-5, with a weak D call TRBD1 (6 bases). Germline V gene sequence: CDR1 LNHDA, CDR2 SQIVND (reference sequence). Trimming took off 7 bases at V and 4 bases at J, with 17 bases between the two ends. This CDR3 spans 15 amino acids. Written as DNA, the CDR3 is TGTGCCAGTAATTTCGTAGGACAGTTAAATCAGCCCCAGCATTTT. Residues: CASNFVGQLNQPQHF.

The rearrangement uses TRBV28 and TRBJ1-2; a weak D match, TRBD1 (6 bases). The CDR3 spans 14 residues. CDR1 MDHEN and CDR2 SYDVKM come from the germline V gene. V was shortened by 6 bases and J by 5 bases, with 16 bases between the two germline ends. The CDR3 region has the DNA TGTGCCAGCAGGCGTCCGGGGGCCCAATATGGCTACACCTTC. Protein sequence: CASRRPGAQYGYTF.

J is TRBJ2-5 and V is TRBV9, with D tentatively TRBD1 or TRBD2 (5 bases each). Germline V lookup: CDR1 SGDLS, CDR2 YYNGEE. V lost 0 bases and J lost 5, with 11 bases in between. This CDR3 spans 14 amino acids. This CDR3 is CASSVGGWGETQYF. The CDR3 coding sequence is TGTGCCAGCAGCGTAGGGGGATGGGGGGAGACCCAGTACTTC. The whole variable domain, filled in from reference TRBV9 and TRBJ2-5, reads DSGVTQTPKHLITATGQRVTLRCSPRSGDLSVYWYQQSLDQGLQFLIQYYNGEERAKGNILERFSAQQFPDLHSELNLSSLELGDSALYFCASSVGGWGETQYFGPGTRLLVL.

The chain carries TRBV7-3 and TRBJ2-7; 9 nucleotides line up with TRBD1. V trimming: 5 bases; J trimming: 6 bases; junction bases outside the gene matches: 5. CDR3 length: 13 residues. Looked up from germline, CDR1 is SGHTA and CDR2 is FQGTGA. CDR3 sequence reads: CASSTGQGREQYF. As DNA, the CDR3 is TGTGCCAGCAGCACGGGACAGGGCCGCGAGCAGTACTTC.

The chain combines TRBV30 with TRBJ2-7, with no clear D. The CDR3 spans 14 residues. Germline CDR1 reads GTSNPN; CDR2 reads SVGIG (reference sequence). Trimming cost V 0 bases and J 2 bases, with 11 bases left between them. CDR3 amino acids: CAWSVTGSTYEQYF. CDR3 nucleotides: TGTGCCTGGAGTGTAACCGGGTCCACCTACGAGCAGTACTTC.

In this sample, this clone turned up once. The chain recombines TRBV10-1 with TRBJ2-3; 8 nucleotides line up with TRBD2. The CDR3 covers 14 residues. J gave up 1 base and V 5 bases, and 2 bases lay outside the gene matches. Germline V gene data show CDR1 as WNHNN and CDR2 as SYGVQD (reference sequence). CDR3 residues: CASSSGSGTDTQYF. The CDR3 DNA is TGCGCCAGCAGTAGCGGGAGTGGCACAGATACGCAGTATTTT.

The chain recombines TRBV6-6 with TRBJ1-3; unclear D gene. Looked up from germline, CDR1 is MNHNY and CDR2 is SVGAGI (reference sequence). V was pared by 5 bases and J by 0 bases, with 8 bases between. The CDR3 totals 14 residues. The CDR3 reads CASSGVSSGNTIYF. CDR3 bases: TGTGCCAGCAGTGGGGTTTCCTCTGGAAACACCATATATTTT.

The chain carries TRBV19 and TRBJ1-6, with a weak D call TRBD1 (5 bases). Trimming removed 7 bases at V and 3 bases at J, with 7 bases between. Per germline, CDR1 LNHDA and CDR2 SQIVND (reference sequence). CDR3 length equals 13 residues. This CDR3 is CASNRGYNSPLHF. The CDR3 DNA reads TGTGCCAGTAATAGGGGCTATAATTCACCCCTCCACTTT.

This chain uses TRBV5-1 with TRBJ2-3, with TRBD1 matching 8 bases. CDR1 is SGHRS and CDR2 is YFSETQ in the germline V gene. This CDR3 contains 15 residues. The ends lost 0 bases at V and 6 bases at J; junction bases unmatched: 6. In DNA form, the CDR3 reads TGCGCCAGCAGCTTGGCCGGACAGGGATGGGATACGCAGTATTTT. Amino acids: CASSLAGQGWDTQYF.

The gene calls are TRBV30 and TRBJ2-2; D may be TRBD2 (6 bases). CDR1 is GTSNPN, CDR2 SVGIG, per germline (reference sequence). V dropped 2 bases and J dropped 1 base, with 11 bases sitting between them. The CDR3 extends over 15 amino acids. In nucleotides, the CDR3 is TGTGCCTGGAGTAAGACTAGTCAGAACACCGGGGAGCTGTTTTTT. This sequence encodes CAWSKTSQNTGELFF. The entire variable domain, with the rest obtained from reference TRBV30 and TRBJ2-2, is as follows: SQTIHQWPATLVQPVGSPLSLECTVEGTSNPNLYWYRQAAGRGLQLLFYSVGIGQISSEVPQNLSASRPQDRQFILSSKKLLLSDSGFYLCAWSKTSQNTGELFFGEGSRLTVL.

The chain combines TRBV2 with TRBJ1-5; D is ambiguous. With 3 bases removed from V and 0 bases from J, the gap between germline ends came to 6 bases. CDR3 length: 14 residues. The germline V gene has CDR1 SNHLY and CDR2 FYNNEI. The DNA of the CDR3 is TGTGCCAGCAGTGATAAGAATAGCAATCAGCCCCAGCATTTT. Translated: CASSDKNSNQPQHF.

The chain is built from TRBV6-5 and TRBJ2-5; 7 bases are a match to TRBD1. J lost 5 bases, V lost 2 bases, and 5 bases had no gene match. In germline, CDR1 is MNHEY, CDR2 SVGAGI. This CDR3 comprises 14 residues. The CDR3 sequence is CASSYEGAWETQYF. DNA for the CDR3: TGTGCCAGCAGTTACGAGGGGGCTTGGGAGACCCAGTACTTC.